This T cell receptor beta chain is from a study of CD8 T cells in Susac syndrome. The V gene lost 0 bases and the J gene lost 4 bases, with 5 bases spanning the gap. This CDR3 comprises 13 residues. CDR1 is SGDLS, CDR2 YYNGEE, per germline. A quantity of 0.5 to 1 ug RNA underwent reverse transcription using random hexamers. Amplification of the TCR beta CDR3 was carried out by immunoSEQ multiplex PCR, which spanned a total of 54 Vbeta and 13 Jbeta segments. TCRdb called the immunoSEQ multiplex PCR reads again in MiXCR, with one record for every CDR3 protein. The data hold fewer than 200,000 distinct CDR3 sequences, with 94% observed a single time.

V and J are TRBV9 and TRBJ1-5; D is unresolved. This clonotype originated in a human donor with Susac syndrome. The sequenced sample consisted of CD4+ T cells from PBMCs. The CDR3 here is CASSVAGNQPQHF. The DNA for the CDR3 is TGTGCCAGCAGCGTAGCCGGAAATCAGCCCCAGCATTTT.